Listed below are T cell receptor beta chains from one sample, sequenced in a study of cytomegalovirus exposure and HLA in healthy donors. The method was immunoSEQ multiplex PCR; TCRdb's version includes in-frame clones alone and lacks a portion of them. The sample includes 95,000 to 150,000 clones, 60% to 75% of them seen just once. The material sequenced was PBMCs. These TCRs come from a woman aged 45-65 years in good health and CMV-seropositive. The CDR3 runs from the conserved cysteine through the conserved F or W. Fields, in order: V gene, D gene, J gene, clone size, CDR3 DNA, CDR3 protein. D genes are given only for firm matches. Clone size is given for some rows only: seen once, a few or many times, or a class if the clone is expanded.

TRBV5-1	TRBD2	TRBJ2-5	NA	TGCGCCAGCAGCTTGGCAGGGACTAGCGGGGCAGGAGAGACCCAGTACTTC	CASSLAGTSGAGETQYF
TRBV2	TRBD1	TRBJ2-1	few	TGTGCCAGCAGTGCGGCAGGGGGCCATGAGCAGTTCTTC	CASSAAGGHEQFF
TRBV5-1	NA	TRBJ2-5	NA	TGCGCCAGCAGCCCGAGAGAAGCTACCCAAGAGACCCAGTACTTC	CASSPREATQETQYF
TRBV6-1	TRBD1	TRBJ1-4	NA	TGTGCCAGCAGCGGACAGGGGAATGAAAAACTGTTTTTT	CASSGQGNEKLFF
TRBV4-3	NA	TRBJ2-3	NA	TGCGCCAGCACACGGGAGAGATCTAGCACAGATACGCAGTATTTT	CASTRERSSTDTQYF
TRBV7-2	NA	TRBJ1-1	NA	TGTGCCAGCAGCTTAGTCGGGGGGCATACTGAAGCTTTCTTT	CASSLVGGHTEAFF
TRBV5-1	NA	TRBJ2-7	NA	TGCGCCAGCAGCTACCTAGGGGGGGCGTCCTACGAGCAGTACTTC	CASSYLGGASYEQYF
TRBV4-1	NA	TRBJ1-3	NA	TGCGCCAGCAGCCAGTATCACAGAGCTTCTGGAAACACCATATATTTT	CASSQYHRASGNTIYF
TRBV11-2	TRBD1	TRBJ1-4	NA	TGTGCCAGCAGCTGGACAGGGTGGACTAATGAAAAACTGTTTTTT	CASSWTGWTNEKLFF
TRBV7-9	NA	TRBJ1-2	NA	TGTTCCAGCAGCTTGTCGGGGTTTGATGGCTACACCTTC	CSSSLSGFDGYTF
TRBV6-5	TRBD1	TRBJ2-7	NA	TGTGCCAGCAGTTACGATGGACAGGGGAACGAGCAGTACTTC	CASSYDGQGNEQYF
TRBV2	TRBD2	TRBJ2-1	NA	TGTGCCAGCTCGACTAGCGCCTACAATGAGCAGTTCTTC	CASSTSAYNEQFF
TRBV6-5	NA	TRBJ1-5	NA	TGTGCCAGCAGTTACTCCGGAGACAGGAATCAGCCCCAGCATTTT	CASSYSGDRNQPQHF
TRBV13	TRBD1	TRBJ2-5	NA	TGTGCCAGCAGCCGCAACAGGGGGGAAGAGACCCAGTACTTC	CASSRNRGEETQYF
TRBV2	NA	TRBJ1-5	NA	TGTGCCAGCAGTGATTCTGCAGGGGCCGGTCAGCCCCAGCATTTT	CASSDSAGAGQPQHF
TRBV7-2	TRBD1	TRBJ2-5	NA	TGTGCCAGCAGCCCAAGGACAGGGGAGGGAGAGACCCAGTACTTC	CASSPRTGEGETQYF
TRBV5-4	NA	TRBJ2-7	NA	TGTGCCAGCAGCTTGAGTGGGGCACCCTCCTACGAGCAGTACTTC	CASSLSGAPSYEQYF
TRBV19	TRBD2	TRBJ2-7	NA	TGTGCCAGTAGCCGTACTAGCGCTGGGATTCGTGACGAGCAGTACTTC	CASSRTSAGIRDEQYF
TRBV2	NA	TRBJ2-1	NA	TGTGCCAGCACGCGCGGCGGTGAGCAGTTCTTC	CASTRGGEQFF
TRBV7-2	TRBD2	TRBJ2-1	NA	TGTGCCAGCAGCTTAGGTCCGCTAGCGGTCTACAATGAGCAGTTCTTC	CASSLGPLAVYNEQFF
TRBV30	NA	TRBJ2-7	NA	TGTGCCTGGAGGGACAACCACAGCTACGAGCAGTACTTC	CAWRDNHSYEQYF
TRBV19	TRBD1	TRBJ2-2	NA	TGTGCCAGTAGTGTGGGACAGGGGAACACCGGGGAGCTGTTTTTT	CASSVGQGNTGELFF
TRBV5-4	NA	TRBJ1-2	NA	TGTGCCAGCAGCTCTGGACTGAGGAACTATGGCTACACCTTC	CASSSGLRNYGYTF
TRBV6-1	TRBD1	TRBJ1-4	few	TGTGCCAGCCGGACAGGGTTTATAGAAAAACTGTTTTTT	CASRTGFIEKLFF
TRBV18	TRBD1	TRBJ1-4	NA	TGTGCCAGCTCACCCCGGGACAGGGGTGATAATGAAAAACTGTTTTTT	CASSPRDRGDNEKLFF
TRBV9	NA	TRBJ1-1	NA	TGTGCCAGCAGCCTCACAGGGACGCCTGAAGCTTTCTTT	CASSLTGTPEAFF
TRBV6-1	TRBD2	TRBJ2-1	NA	TGTGCCAGCAGTGACTATCTAGCGGGGGGCCCCAATGAGCAGTTCTTC	CASSDYLAGGPNEQFF
TRBV2	NA	TRBJ2-5	NA	TGTGCCAGCAGTCGGACTACGCAAGAGACCCAGTACTTC	CASSRTTQETQYF
TRBV5-1	NA	TRBJ2-7	once	TGCGCCAGCAGTTACAGATCTCCCTACGAGCAGTACTTC	CASSYRSPYEQYF
TRBV7-6	TRBD1	TRBJ2-2	NA	TGTGCCAGCAGCTTAGGACAGGGGGGCCCCGGGGAGCTGTTTTTT	CASSLGQGGPGELFF
TRBV7-8	NA	TRBJ1-5	NA	TGTGCCAGCAGCGTAGGAGGGTTGGCAGTTCAGCCCCAGCATTTT	CASSVGGLAVQPQHF
TRBV4-1	TRBD1	TRBJ2-7	NA	TGCGCCAGCAGCCCTAGGGACAGGGGAACCTACGAGCAGTACTTC	CASSPRDRGTYEQYF
TRBV6-1	NA	TRBJ2-3	NA	TGTGCCAGCAGTCCCGCGACAAACACAGATACGCAGTATTTT	CASSPATNTDTQYF
TRBV15	NA	TRBJ2-1	NA	TGTGCCATCGCGTTAGGGGGATCGGTGCATGAGCAGTTCTTC	CAIALGGSVHEQFF
TRBV7-2	TRBD2	TRBJ2-3	NA	TGTGCCAGCAGCACCATAGCGGGGGCCCTAGATACGCAGTATTTT	CASSTIAGALDTQYF
TRBV7-2	NA	TRBJ1-4	NA	TGTGCCAGCAGCCCACACCAGGCCTCAGCTAATGAAAAACTGTTTTTT	CASSPHQASANEKLFF
TRBV13	TRBD2	TRBJ2-5	NA	TGTGCCAGCAGCTCCCGGACTAGCGGGGGGGCCCTTGGAGAGACCCAGTACTTC	CASSSRTSGGALGETQYF
TRBV7-6	NA	TRBJ2-7	NA	TGTGCCAGCAGCTTAGTAGGAACGGGCAGGGGCAGCTACGAGCAGTACTTC	CASSLVGTGRGSYEQYF
TRBV4-1	TRBD1	TRBJ1-2	NA	TGCGCCAGCAGTAGAGACAGGGAAGGATATGGCTACACCTTC	CASSRDREGYGYTF
TRBV10-3	TRBD1	TRBJ1-5	NA	TGTGCCATCAGTGATGGGCAGGGGGCTCAGCCCCAGCATTTT	CAISDGQGAQPQHF
TRBV19	TRBD1	TRBJ2-7	NA	TGTGCCAGTAACTCGACAGGGGTCGAAGACGAGCAGTACTTC	CASNSTGVEDEQYF
TRBV19	NA	TRBJ2-2	NA	TGTGCCAGTAGTTCCCATCAGGGATGGGCCGGGGAGCTGTTTTTT	CASSSHQGWAGELFF
TRBV7-9	TRBD2	TRBJ2-3	once	TGTTCCAGCAGCTTCGTAACTAGCGGGGCAGATACGCAGTATTTT	CSSSFVTSGADTQYF
TRBV6-6	NA	TRBJ1-5	once	TGTGCCAGCATCCCACCGAAGGTAGGGGATCAGCCCCAGCATTTT	CASIPPKVGDQPQHF
TRBV6-6	TRBD1	TRBJ2-3	NA	TGTGCCAGCAGTTACGGACAGGGCGCAGATACGCAGTATTTT	CASSYGQGADTQYF
TRBV2	TRBD2	TRBJ2-3	NA	TGTGCCACCGCGCTACAGCGGGGGGGCCATGATACGCAGTATTTT	CATALQRGGHDTQYF
TRBV27	NA	TRBJ2-5	NA	TGTGCCAGCAGAGACCTGAGCGTAGGACAAGAGACCCAGTACTTC	CASRDLSVGQETQYF
TRBV30	NA	TRBJ2-3	NA	TGTGCCTGGAGCGTACAGGGCGGCACAGATACGCAGTATTTT	CAWSVQGGTDTQYF
TRBV27	NA	TRBJ2-3	NA	TGTGCCAGCAGTTTTGGAGGGCCCGATACGCAGTATTTT	CASSFGGPDTQYF
TRBV5-6	NA	TRBJ1-2	NA	TGTGCCAGCAGCTTGGTGGGGACAAGTGGCTACACCTTC	CASSLVGTSGYTF
TRBV19	NA	TRBJ1-3	once	TGTGCCAGTAGCTACGAGGAGGGCCTTGGAAACACCATATATTTT	CASSYEEGLGNTIYF
TRBV18	TRBD1	TRBJ1-2	NA	TGTGCCAGCTCACCAGACAGGGGCCAATCCGACTATGGCTACACCTTC	CASSPDRGQSDYGYTF